This is a list of T cell receptor beta chains from one sample in a study of Graves' ophthalmopathy and Graves' hyperthyroidism. Each CDR3 protein gets one entry after TCRdb re-called the multiplex PCR reads with MiXCR. Of fewer than 650,000 distinct CDR3 sequences in the sample, 20% to 25% are singletons; the top ten hold approximately 7%. Sequencing used peripheral blood. The source is a woman under 30 with stable Graves' hyperthyroidism. Some clones in this sample may be carry-over from other donors' samples. Each CDR3 is given with its conserved first and last residue. Fields, in order: V gene, clone size, CDR3 protein. Clone size is given for some rows only: seen once, a few or many times, or a class if the clone is expanded.

v_call: TRBV28; clone_size: -; cdr3_aa: CASSLSWDSSYEQYF
v_call: TRBV6-1; clone_size: -; cdr3_aa: CASSPMAGNTIYF
v_call: TRBV6-2/TRBV6-3; clone_size: -; cdr3_aa: CASSSGGGQGSYEQYF
v_call: TRBV11-2; clone_size: many; cdr3_aa: CASSLNRDTYYGYTF
v_call: TRBV4-2; clone_size: many; cdr3_aa: CASSQDLAGGRYEQYF
v_call: TRBV7-2; clone_size: many; cdr3_aa: CASSAFSGGTYEQYF
v_call: TRBV27; clone_size: once; cdr3_aa: CASSSHRIDTEAFF
v_call: TRBV6-5; clone_size: many; cdr3_aa: CASSSRLAGLETQYF
v_call: TRBV7-9; clone_size: many; cdr3_aa: CASSSPSSGSVETQYF
v_call: TRBV15; clone_size: -; cdr3_aa: CATSRDMGGGAGNTEAFF
v_call: TRBV24-1; clone_size: -; cdr3_aa: CATGDNSNQPQHF
v_call: TRBV20-1; clone_size: many; cdr3_aa: CSARVIGVGGYGYTF
v_call: TRBV20-1; clone_size: many; cdr3_aa: CSASVPGASSYNSPLHF
v_call: TRBV15; clone_size: many; cdr3_aa: CATSSGDRDPRYEQYF
v_call: TRBV6-1; clone_size: few; cdr3_aa: CASSEAGESYEQYF
v_call: TRBV3-1; clone_size: many; cdr3_aa: CASSQDGLGTEAFF
v_call: TRBV6-5; clone_size: -; cdr3_aa: CASSYSGIDEQYF
v_call: TRBV11-2; clone_size: many; cdr3_aa: CASSLDQTQYF
v_call: TRBV10-3; clone_size: many; cdr3_aa: CAISAPLGGETNYGYTF
v_call: TRBV6-1; clone_size: -; cdr3_aa: CASSEAGETWGETQYF
v_call: TRBV29-1; clone_size: -; cdr3_aa: CSVGTGETEAFF
v_call: TRBV3-1; clone_size: many; cdr3_aa: CASSQDQGRETQYF
v_call: TRBV11-2; clone_size: many; cdr3_aa: CASSLNSGWNTGELFF
v_call: TRBV13; clone_size: many; cdr3_aa: CASSRSGGARGAFF
v_call: TRBV6-1; clone_size: many; cdr3_aa: CASSEGDRDGSPLHF
v_call: TRBV5-1; clone_size: many; cdr3_aa: CASSLGQGVPHGYTF
v_call: TRBV19; clone_size: many; cdr3_aa: CASSPAGGQPQHF
v_call: TRBV15; clone_size: -; cdr3_aa: CATSIRDGSYEQYF
v_call: TRBV6-5; clone_size: many; cdr3_aa: CASSYVNNQPQHF
v_call: TRBV2; clone_size: -; cdr3_aa: CASIRTGDSPLHF
v_call: TRBV5-1; clone_size: -; cdr3_aa: CASSLASSGRYTGELFF
v_call: TRBV19; clone_size: -; cdr3_aa: CASLKREGAKNIQYF
v_call: TRBV19; clone_size: -; cdr3_aa: CASSPQDRGTGELFF
v_call: TRBV11-2; clone_size: -; cdr3_aa: CASRSAYSQGSYNEQFF
v_call: TRBV30; clone_size: many; cdr3_aa: CAWTGLETQYF
v_call: TRBV20-1; clone_size: many; cdr3_aa: CSARASGQNYNSPLHF
v_call: TRBV7-3; clone_size: many; cdr3_aa: CASSLNGGQETQYF
v_call: TRBV6-2/TRBV6-3; clone_size: many; cdr3_aa: CASIPVGTHSYEQYF
v_call: TRBV5-1; clone_size: many; cdr3_aa: CASSLEATGSYEQYF
v_call: TRBV5-6; clone_size: many; cdr3_aa: CASSLAEGDGDGYTF
v_call: TRBV2; clone_size: many; cdr3_aa: CASSTGWSTEAFF
v_call: TRBV5-1; clone_size: -; cdr3_aa: CASSLRTAQTSGSYSEQYF
v_call: TRBV6-1; clone_size: many; cdr3_aa: CASTPRGDQPQHF
v_call: TRBV2; clone_size: many; cdr3_aa: CASTWGQKESPLHF
v_call: TRBV19; clone_size: many; cdr3_aa: CASSILARYTF
v_call: TRBV6-1; clone_size: many; cdr3_aa: CASSEAQGWSGNTIYF
v_call: TRBV2; clone_size: few; cdr3_aa: CASSDGTAGHEQYF
v_call: TRBV7-9; clone_size: once; cdr3_aa: CASSPPGEGRETQYF